Following are 5 T cell receptor beta chains from one sample sequenced in a study of T-cell memory formation after mild COVID-19. TCRdb redid the calling of the 5' RACE reads with MiXCR, one entry per CDR3 protein. In the table there are some 130,000 distinct CDR3 sequences, about 18% of which are singletons. Material: PBMCs or a T cell subset sorted from them (not recorded which). Source of these receptors: a man aged 18 to 30 who had mild COVID-19 (a few samples of this study predate the infection). Cell type and time point are not known.

The chain recombines TRBV7-3 with TRBJ1-1, with 8 bases identical to TRBD1. After removal of 3 bases from V and 4 bases from J, the junction contained 10 bases not matched to a gene. Germline V gene data show CDR1 as SGHTA and CDR2 as FQGTGA. The CDR3 length is 16 residues. The CDR3 DNA sequence: TGTGCCAGCAGCTTTATGGGGCAGGGGGCTCCCACTGAAGCTTTCTTT. It translates to CASSFMGQGAPTEAFF.

This clonotype was counted only a few times. V gene TRBV6-2 or TRBV6-3 combines with J gene TRBJ2-5; perhaps D is TRBD1 or TRBD2 (5 bases each). Trimming took 2 bases from V and 3 from J, leaving 13 bases between them. Germline V gene lookup returns CDR1 MNHEY and CDR2 SVGEGT. This CDR3 region has 15 residues. The chain's CDR3 is CASSYPQGREETQYF. For the CDR3, the DNA is TGTGCCAGCAGTTACCCCCAGGGACGGGAAGAGACCCAGTACTTC.

This clonotype was detected only a few times. The gene calls are TRBV11-2 and TRBJ1-2; unclear D gene. The CDR3 sequence is 14 residues long. V was trimmed by 1 base and J by 0 bases, leaving 6 bases between them. The V gene's germline CDR1 is SGHAT and CDR2 FQNNGV. The CDR3 protein is CASSLALSNYGYTF. The CDR3 DNA is TGTGCCAGCAGCTTAGCCCTCTCTAACTATGGCTACACCTTC. Full variable domain (remainder filled in from reference TRBV11-2 and TRBJ1-2): EAGVAQSPRYKIIEKRQSVAFWCNPISGHATLYWYQQILGQGPKLLIQFQNNGVVDDSQLPKDRFSAERLKGVDSTLKIQPAKLEDSAVYLCASSLALSNYGYTFGSGTRLTVV.

The CDR3 DNA reads TGCAGTGCTCCCTCCGGCGCAGGGGGCACTGAAGCTTTCTTT. It codes for CSAPSGAGGTEAFF. The chain has TRBV20-1 and TRBJ1-1, with 7 bases that match TRBD1. CDR1 and CDR2 from the germline V gene are DFQATT and SNEGSKA (reference sequence). The CDR3 is made up of 14 amino acids. Losses at the gene ends were 5 bases for V and 4 bases for J; bases not matched to a gene: 10.

The J gene is TRBJ2-3, the V gene TRBV20-1; 8 bases match TRBD2. The V gene end was trimmed by 0 bases and the J gene end by 3 bases; junction bases not matched to a gene: 5. This CDR3 comprises 15 residues. Germline CDR1 is DFQATT and CDR2 is SNEGSKA (reference sequence). The CDR3 here is CSARDVQRGTDTQYF. CDR3 coding DNA: TGCAGTGCTAGAGATGTACAGCGGGGGACAGATACGCAGTATTTT.